Listed below are T cell receptor beta chains from one sample, sequenced in a study of blood T cell repertoires in COVID-19. Profiling relied on immunoSEQ multiplex PCR, and the TCRdb table lists in-frame clones only, not all of them. The sample lists hundreds of thousands of clones, about nine tenths occurring once. Material: PBMCs or T cells enriched from blood (not recorded which). These receptor sequences come from a woman aged 30 to 39 with acute COVID-19. Both conserved end residues are trimmed from each CDR3. The order of the fields is D gene, J gene, V gene, CDR3 protein. D genes are given only for firm matches.

D: -; J: TRBJ2-5; V: TRBV11-2; CDR3: ASSSNGGLAVQNQETQY
D: TRBD1; J: TRBJ2-7; V: TRBV25-1; CDR3: ASRDPGQGASEQY
D: TRBD2; J: TRBJ2-2; V: TRBV4-3; CDR3: ASSQDTGGRVTGELF
D: -; J: TRBJ2-7; V: TRBV9; CDR3: ASSAAGAEQY
D: -; J: TRBJ1-3; V: TRBV15; CDR3: ATSRDLRGRNTIY
D: TRBD2; J: TRBJ2-3; V: TRBV5-5; CDR3: ASSLYTGGVTDTQY
D: -; J: TRBJ2-7; V: TRBV3-1/TRBV3-2; CDR3: ASSPIYLAPILISSYEQY
D: -; J: TRBJ2-6; V: TRBV7-9; CDR3: ASSFPRVVGANVLT
D: TRBD1; J: TRBJ1-5; V: TRBV27; CDR3: ASKGTGGVGQPQH
D: -; J: TRBJ2-7; V: TRBV2; CDR3: ASSGGLEQY
D: TRBD2; J: TRBJ2-1; V: TRBV7-9; CDR3: ASSSSIFTSGSYNEQF
D: -; J: TRBJ1-6; V: TRBV28; CDR3: ASSLLQNSPLH
D: -; J: TRBJ1-1; V: TRBV28; CDR3: ASSLRGGTEAF
D: -; J: TRBJ1-1; V: TRBV27; CDR3: ASSLAQPIMNTEAF
D: -; J: TRBJ1-4; V: TRBV5-1; CDR3: ASSLGLTSIPGTNEKLF
D: -; J: TRBJ1-2; V: TRBV11-2; CDR3: ASSPGGPLDYGYT
D: -; J: TRBJ1-3; V: TRBV10-3; CDR3: AISESRGTSGNTIY
D: TRBD2; J: TRBJ2-1; V: TRBV11-2; CDR3: ASSLVSSGGGEQF
D: -; J: TRBJ2-7; V: TRBV5-1; CDR3: ASSLSGGSSYEQY
D: TRBD2; J: TRBJ2-1; V: TRBV11-3; CDR3: ASSLLAGDFNEQF
D: TRBD1; J: TRBJ1-1; V: TRBV5-1; CDR3: ASSLSQGGNTEAF
D: -; J: TRBJ1-5; V: TRBV19; CDR3: ASSRGPGLGQPQH
D: -; J: TRBJ1-1; V: TRBV7-2; CDR3: ASSQNSPRTEAF
D: -; J: TRBJ2-7; V: TRBV15; CDR3: ATSRAADSYEQY
D: -; J: TRBJ1-5; V: TRBV27; CDR3: ASSLESNQPQH
D: -; J: TRBJ1-4; V: TRBV3-1/TRBV3-2; CDR3: ASSPQLGGIEKLF
D: -; J: TRBJ2-7; V: TRBV25-1; CDR3: ASSVGRGRPIYEQY
D: TRBD1; J: TRBJ1-5; V: TRBV19; CDR3: ASSWDRGGQPQH
D: -; J: TRBJ2-5; V: TRBV15; CDR3: ATSRNGGRETQY
D: -; J: TRBJ1-4; V: TRBV3-1/TRBV3-2; CDR3: ASSPNQGNNEKLF
D: -; J: TRBJ1-2; V: TRBV18; CDR3: ASSPGDTLSNRDGYT
D: -; J: TRBJ1-1; V: TRBV3-1/TRBV3-2; CDR3: ASSPVGGSFTEAF
D: -; J: TRBJ2-1; V: TRBV28; CDR3: ASSPLNEQF
D: -; J: TRBJ1-1; V: TRBV2; CDR3: ASSERREAF
D: -; J: TRBJ2-7; V: TRBV29-1; CDR3: SVGQGGYEQY
D: -; J: TRBJ1-5; V: TRBV6-5; CDR3: ASSYYVNQPQH
D: -; J: TRBJ2-2; V: TRBV7-7; CDR3: ASSKTGVGTGELF
D: -; J: TRBJ2-3; V: TRBV9; CDR3: ASSVGARERTDTQY
D: TRBD1; J: TRBJ1-6; V: TRBV3-1/TRBV3-2; CDR3: ASSYQGEGSPLH
D: -; J: TRBJ2-7; V: TRBV28; CDR3: ASSDRKQY
D: TRBD1; J: TRBJ1-6; V: TRBV28; CDR3: ASSPRDRGNSPLH
D: -; J: TRBJ1-2; V: TRBV29-1; CDR3: SVAEFNLRGYT
D: TRBD2; J: TRBJ2-5; V: TRBV2; CDR3: ASNPTSPSGTQY
D: -; J: TRBJ1-2; V: TRBV5-1; CDR3: ASSTRTDYGYT
D: -; J: TRBJ2-5; V: TRBV10-3; CDR3: ACHGTSEETQY
D: TRBD1; J: TRBJ2-1; V: TRBV27; CDR3: AGDRDRVNEQF
D: TRBD1; J: TRBJ1-6; V: TRBV7-8; CDR3: ASSRGDRDSPLH
D: -; J: TRBJ1-6; V: TRBV19; CDR3: ASSISFPVSYNSPLH
D: TRBD2; J: TRBJ2-1; V: TRBV5-8; CDR3: ASSGGGRINEQF
D: TRBD1; J: TRBJ2-4; V: TRBV28; CDR3: ASSLGDRVGAKNIQY
D: TRBD1; J: TRBJ1-4; V: TRBV9; CDR3: ASSVGRLGTGDEKLF
D: TRBD2; J: TRBJ2-3; V: TRBV7-3; CDR3: ASSPSGGGGSTDTQY